A single sample is the source of the 13 T cell receptor beta chains below, sequenced in a study of T cells in Graves' hyperthyroidism and ophthalmopathy. TCR beta CDR3 regions were amplified from RNA transcripts. Primed by the HTBI set, a first-round RT-PCR was run on the TCR CDR3. From the multiplex PCR reads, TCRdb called clonotypes with MiXCR, one entry per CDR3 protein. The sample consists of about 110,000 distinct CDR3 sequences, 15% to 20% of them appearing once. The specimen was blood. These receptors all stem from a woman aged 50 to 60 with Graves' hyperthyroidism.

This clonotype was observed many times. This sequence joins TRBV5-8 and TRBJ1-1, with D perhaps matching TRBD1 (5 bases). Germline assignment: CDR1 SGHTS and CDR2 YDEGEE. Trimming took 4 bases from V and 7 from J, leaving 14 bases between them. The length of the CDR3 is 13 residues. CDR3 region: CASSNGDSGEAFF. In DNA form, the CDR3 reads TGTGCCAGCAGCAATGGGGACTCCGGTGAAGCTTTCTTT.

This clonotype was detected ten times or more. The chain links TRBV20-1 to TRBJ2-3; D is unclear. The V gene's germline CDR1 is DFQATT and CDR2 SNEGSKA (reference sequence). The CDR3 contains 13 residues. Trimming took off 5 bases at V and 2 bases at J, with 11 bases between the two ends. The CDR3 bases are TGCAGTGCTGACCCAGACAACACAGATACGCAGTATTTT. This gives the protein CSADPDNTDTQYF.

V gene TRBV2 combines with J gene TRBJ2-1; unclear D gene. The better agreement between TRBJ2-7 and the DNA end casts doubt on the J call. The germline V gene encodes CDR1 SNHLY and CDR2 FYNNEI. The CDR3 length is 14 residues. The chain's CDR3 is CASKGRSPYNEQYV. The CDR3 DNA is TGTGCCAGCAAGGGAAGGTCGCCCTACAATGAGCAGTACGTC.

This clonotype appeared many times. The rearrangement uses TRBV15 and TRBJ1-6, with 7 bases matching TRBD1. The CDR3 sequence is 13 residues long. V lost 4 bases, J lost 6 bases, and 0 bases stayed unmatched. CDR1 is LNHNV and CDR2 is YYDKDF in the germline V gene (reference sequence). CDR3 amino acids: CATSTGGNSPLHF. CDR3 DNA sequence: TGTGCCACCAGCACAGGGGGTAATTCACCCCTCCACTTT.

V and J are TRBV9 and TRBJ2-2; 14 bases agree with TRBD2. J gave up 5 bases and V 7 bases, and 13 bases lay outside the gene matches. Germline assignment: CDR1 SGDLS and CDR2 YYNGEE. The CDR3 has 18 amino acids. DNA of the CDR3: TGTGCCAGCGGATCGACTAGCGGGAGGGCCGCTGTTACCGGGGAGCTGTTTTTT. This sequence encodes CASGSTSGRAAVTGELFF. The full variable domain, with the rest looked up from reference TRBV9 and TRBJ2-2, is DSGVTQTPKHLITATGQRVTLRCSPRSGDLSVYWYQQSLDQGLQFLIQYYNGEERAKGNILERFSAQQFPDLHSELNLSSLELGDSALYFCASGSTSGRAAVTGELFFGEGSRLTVL.

This clonotype has ten or more counts. This chain uses TRBV5-1 with TRBJ1-2; no reliable D call. The germline V gene encodes CDR1 SGHRS and CDR2 YFSETQ. The CDR3 runs 14 residues. Trimming stripped 4 bases from V and 0 bases from J, with 10 bases between. CDR3 sequence reads: CASSPELANYGYTF. The CDR3 region has the DNA TGCGCCAGCAGCCCGGAGCTCGCTAACTATGGCTACACCTTC.

The rearrangement uses TRBV20-1 and TRBJ2-3, with TRBD2 matching 13 bases. The CDR3 covers 16 residues. The ends lost 6 bases at V and 5 bases at J; junction bases unmatched: 11. Germline CDR1 is DFQATT and CDR2 is SNEGSKA (reference sequence). CDR3 protein: CSAPGTGTSGVDTQYF. The CDR3 coding sequence is TGCAGTGCCCCCGGGACCGGGACTAGCGGGGTAGATACGCAGTATTTT.

This clonotype appeared many times. This sequence joins TRBV28 and TRBJ2-2; 11 nucleotides line up with TRBD2. The V and J ends lost 6 bases and 1 base, in that order; junction bases with no gene match: 4. From germline, CDR1 is MDHEN and CDR2 SYDVKM. CDR3 length: 16 residues. The chain's CDR3 is CASRQLAGENTGELFF. The CDR3 DNA sequence: TGTGCCAGCAGACAACTAGCGGGAGAGAACACCGGGGAGCTGTTTTTT.

On this clonotype: A much larger clone lies a single base off, so this may be a read error. This sequence joins TRBV7-9 and TRBJ1-1, with 11 bases identical to TRBD1. The ends lost 6 bases at V and 4 bases at J; junction bases unmatched: 1. The CDR3 has 13 residues. Germline lookup yields CDR1 SEHNR and CDR2 FQNEAQ (reference sequence). DNA of the CDR3: TGTGCCAGCAGGGGGACAGGGGGCACTGAAGCTTTCTTT. Its protein is CASRGTGGTEAFF.

This clonotype was recorded many times. V is TRBV5-5 and J is TRBJ1-1, with D perhaps TRBD1 (5 bases). The ends were cut back, 3 bases at V and 11 bases at J, with 11 bases in the middle. CDR1 is SGHKS and CDR2 is YYEKEE in the germline V gene (reference sequence). The CDR3 totals 11 residues. Here the CDR3 DNA reads TGTGCCAGCAGCTGGGGGGAGGAGGCTTTCTTT. This gives the protein CASSWGEEAFF.

This clonotype was found a few times. Without the conserved terminal phenylalanine or tryptophan, this CDR3 likely stems from a read error. The J gene is TRBJ1-2, the V gene TRBV4-2; 9 bases match TRBD1. Germline CDR1 reads LGHNA; CDR2 reads YNFKEQ. CDR3 size: 17 residues. J gave up 2 bases and V 4 bases, and 11 bases lay outside the gene matches. CDR3 residues: CASSPPPGTGSNYGYTL. The DNA for the CDR3 is TGTGCCAGCAGCCCCCCCCCCGGGACAGGGTCCAACTATGGCTACACCCTC.

This clonotype came up many times. The CDR3 sequence is CASTPQGRNSPLHF. The CDR3 DNA is TGTGCCAGCACTCCACAGGGAAGGAACTCACCCCTCCACTTT. J is TRBJ1-6 and V is TRBV6-1; D is possibly TRBD1 (6 bases). CDR3 length equals 14 residues. The germline V gene has CDR1 MNHNS and CDR2 SASEGT. Trimming removed 7 bases from V and 10 bases from J, with 17 bases in between.

At least ten counts were recorded for this clonotype. The V gene is TRBV6-1, the J gene TRBJ2-1; 10 bases line up with TRBD2. Germline loops: CDR1 MNHNS, CDR2 SASEGT. V shed 5 bases, J shed 5 bases, and the junction held 9 bases outside the gene matches. The CDR3 has 16 residues. The CDR3 region has the DNA TGTGCCAGCAGTCTAGAGCGGGAGGGTCCTAACAATGAGCAGTTCTTC. Protein: CASSLEREGPNNEQFF.